The next 5 T cell receptor beta chains were all read from a single sample in a study of regulatory T cells in long-lasting Graves disease. With iRepertoire HTBI primers and Arm-PCR of CDR3 regions, TCR beta libraries were built. TCRdb passed the multiplex PCR reads through MiXCR, listing each CDR3 protein once. The sample has around 400,000 distinct CDR3 sequences, around 15% seen once. Regarding time point: newly diagnosed GD, antithyroid drugs for less than 3 months. With RNA extracted from PBMCs as input, the TCR library was made. Source: peripheral blood mononuclear cells (PBMCs), taken at new diagnosis, from a patient treated with antithyroid drugs. Receptors were obtained from a female donor with Graves disease.

This clonotype was recorded at least ten times. The gene calls are TRBV29-1 and TRBJ2-7; D may be TRBD1 or TRBD2 (5 bases each). Germline V gene lookup returns CDR1 SQVTM and CDR2 ANQGSEA. This CDR3 spans 13 amino acids. V dropped 4 bases and J dropped 2 bases, with 12 bases sitting between them. CDR3 protein: CSVGGDAAYEQYF. CDR3 in DNA: TGCAGCGTTGGTGGGGACGCCGCCTACGAGCAGTACTTC.

This clonotype was seen many times. The chain uses TRBV20-1 and TRBJ2-3, with 16 nucleotides matching TRBD2. CDR1 and CDR2 (germline): DFQATT, SNEGSKA (reference sequence). This CDR3 comprises 19 residues. V lost 5 bases and J lost 4; bases outside the gene matches: 15. CDR3 DNA sequence: TGCAGTGCTGTAACCGGGACTAGCGGGGGGGCCTTAGGTCCAGATACGCAGTATTTT. It specifies CSAVTGTSGGALGPDTQYF.

This clonotype occurred many times. The V and J genes are TRBV5-1 and TRBJ2-3; 12 bases line up with TRBD2. The germline CDR1 and CDR2 sequences are SGHRS and YFSETQ. The CDR3 totals 18 residues. J was trimmed by 4 bases and V by 4 bases; bases with no gene match: 13. The CDR3 region is CASSPRISSGRGSDTQYF. CDR3 bases: TGCGCCAGCAGCCCACGGATCTCTAGCGGGAGGGGGTCAGATACGCAGTATTTT. The complete variable domain, with remaining parts taken from reference TRBV5-1 and TRBJ2-3, reads KAGVTQTPRYLIKTRGQQVTLSCSPISGHRSVSWYQQTPGQGLQFLFEYFSETQRNKGNFPGRFSGRQFSNSRSEMNVSTLELGDSALYLCASSPRISSGRGSDTQYFGPGTRLTVL.

DNA for the CDR3: TGTGCCAGCAGTTTAGGCGGGATTAATTCACCCCTCCACTTT. Translating it yields CASSLGGINSPLHF. The rearrangement uses TRBV28 and TRBJ1-6, with D hard to call. Germline CDR1 MDHEN, CDR2 SYDVKM. V lost 2 bases, J lost 6 bases, and 8 bases lay in between. This CDR3 has 14 amino acids.

In its sample, this clonotype was seen many times. The chain recombines TRBV5-6 with TRBJ1-5, with 10 nucleotides matching TRBD1. The CDR3 consists of 18 residues. V was clipped by 4 bases and J by 7 bases; unmatched bases: 17. Germline assignment: CDR1 SGHDT and CDR2 YYEEEE. Here the CDR3 reads CASSGRTPGQGFGQPQHF. The CDR3 region has the DNA TGTGCCAGCAGCGGTCGTACACCGGGACAGGGGTTTGGGCAGCCCCAGCATTTT.